This T cell receptor beta chain stems from a study of blood T cell repertoires in COVID-19. From germline, CDR1 is MGHDK and CDR2 SYGVNS. This CDR3 has 14 amino acids. Trimming removed 3 bases at V and 2 bases at J, with 10 bases between. TCRdb's copy holds only in-frame clones and misses some; the assay was immunoSEQ multiplex PCR. The table lists fewer than 200,000 clones, approximately 85% of them singletons. The specimen sequenced was peripheral blood. This chain joins TRBV25-1 and TRBJ1-2; the D gene is possibly TRBD1 (5 bases). This clonotype was sampled from a man in his forties who had recovered from COVID-19. CDR3 bases: TGTGCCAGCAGTGAGCCCAGGGTCAACTATGGCTACACCTTC. Its translation is CASSEPRVNYGYTF.